Sequencing of this T cell receptor beta chain was carried out in a study of cytomegalovirus exposure and HLA in healthy donors. 13 Jbeta primers and 60 Vbeta primers were used for the PCR. Sequencing used immunoSEQ multiplex PCR; TCRdb keeps in-frame clones, though not all of them. Found here are around 150,000 clones, roughly four fifths of them singletons; the top ten hold about 4%. The study, taken as a whole, reports: Reports credit the classifier with highly specific, highly sensitive diagnosis of cytomegalovirus status.

With respect to this clone: What it recognizes is unknown.

This TCR derives from a man in his forties or fifties in good health and CMV-seropositive. Sequenced: PBMCs.

The CDR3 sequence is CASSLEGQRFNYGYTF. In DNA, the CDR3 is TGCGCCAGCAGCTTGGAGGGACAGCGGTTTAACTATGGCTACACCTTC. The chain carries TRBV5-1 and TRBJ1-2; 7 nucleotides line up with TRBD1. Germline CDR1 reads SGHRS; CDR2 reads YFSETQ. This CDR3 is 16 amino acids long. Trimming cost V 0 bases and J 1 base; bases outside gene matches: 6.